A single sample gave rise to the 24 T cell receptor beta chains below, sequenced in a study of technical replicates of blood from several donors. Here immunoSEQ multiplex PCR was the method, and the copy in TCRdb shows in-frame clones only, minus some. The sample lists around 61,000 clones, around 88% seen once, with roughly 5% in the top ten. Sequences were obtained from PBMCs. All receptors come from a human donor in good health. Some clones in this sample may be carry-over from other donors' samples.

This clone was detected only once. J is TRBJ2-5 and V is TRBV7-2; TRBD1 matches at 9 bases. CDR3 length equals 16 residues. CDR1 and CDR2 (germline): SGHTA, FQGNSA. The ends lost 1 base at V and 4 bases at J; junction bases unmatched: 7. DNA for the CDR3: TGTGCCAGCAGCTTAGGCCCGGGACAGGGCTCAGAGACCCAGTACTTC. Residues: CASSLGPGQGSETQYF.

V usage is TRBV5-4 and J usage is TRBJ1-2; a weak D match, TRBD1 (5 bases). This CDR3 spans 14 amino acids. Trimming pared 0 bases from V and 8 bases from J, leaving 14 bases between. Germline values: CDR1 SGHNT, CDR2 YYREEE (reference sequence). This CDR3 is CASSLAGGGGGYTF. The CDR3 DNA reads as TGTGCCAGCAGCTTGGCCGGTGGGGGGGGAGGCTACACCTTC.

The rearrangement joins TRBV5-5 to TRBJ1-4; TRBD1 matches at 9 bases. The CDR3 covers 17 residues. CDR1 and CDR2 from the germline V gene are SGHKS and YYEKEE (reference sequence). V dropped 4 bases and J dropped 5; count of bases not matched to a gene: 12. The CDR3 coding sequence is TGTGCCAGCAGCCCTCCCGGGACAGGGATGGGGAATGAAAAACTGTTTTTT. Protein product: CASSPPGTGMGNEKLFF.

V usage is TRBV29-1 and J usage is TRBJ1-2, with D possibly being TRBD1 (6 bases). CDR1 and CDR2 from the germline V gene are SQVTM and ANQGSEA. The V end lost 6 bases, the J end lost 6 bases, and 17 bases lay between the germline ends. The CDR3 has 13 amino acids. Here the CDR3 DNA reads TGCAGCGTGGCCGACAGGTACTCTCATGGCTACACCTTC. Its protein is CSVADRYSHGYTF.

The J gene is TRBJ2-3, the V gene TRBV5-1, with 9 positions matching TRBD2. The trim removed 4 bases at V and 4 bases at J, leaving 10 bases unmatched. The germline V gene has CDR1 SGHRS and CDR2 YFSETQ. The length of the CDR3 is 16 residues. The DNA of the CDR3 is TGCGCCAGCAGCCCTGGAGCGCTAGCGGGGTCAGATACGCAGTATTTT. This sequence encodes CASSPGALAGSDTQYF. Variable domain in full (rest from reference TRBV5-1 and TRBJ2-3): KAGVTQTPRYLIKTRGQQVTLSCSPISGHRSVSWYQQTPGQGLQFLFEYFSETQRNKGNFPGRFSGRQFSNSRSEMNVSTLELGDSALYLCASSPGALAGSDTQYFGPGTRLTVL.

This chain links TRBV29-1 with TRBJ1-1; 7 bases fit TRBD1. With 4 bases clipped from V and 1 base from J, the junction kept 0 bases outside the gene matches. This CDR3 is built from 12 residues. Germline CDR1 SQVTM, CDR2 ANQGSEA. CDR3 sequence reads: CSVGTGNTEAFF. CDR3 DNA: TGCAGCGTTGGGACAGGGAACACTGAAGCTTTCTTT.

The V and J genes are TRBV15 and TRBJ1-1; no reliable D call. Germline values: CDR1 LNHNV, CDR2 YYDKDF (reference sequence). The CDR3 length is 16 residues. Trimming shortened V by 5 bases and J by 1 base, and 17 bases separated the two germline ends. CDR3 sequence reads: CATSGRASTWNTEAFF. The CDR3 nucleotides read TGTGCCACCAGCGGGCGGGCTTCCACTTGGAACACTGAAGCTTTCTTT.

V gene TRBV4-2 combines with J gene TRBJ2-3, with TRBD2 matching over 9 bases. The V segment lost 4 bases and the J segment 7 bases; nucleotides outside the gene matches: 9. Germline V gives CDR1 LGHNA, CDR2 YNFKEQ. CDR3 length: 15 amino acids. The CDR3 spells CASSPRGGASNTQYF. In nucleotides, the CDR3 is TGTGCCAGCAGCCCCCGCGGGGGGGCCTCTAATACGCAGTATTTT.

This chain links TRBV2 with TRBJ2-7; a weak D match, TRBD1 (6 bases). The CDR3 sequence is 14 residues long. Germline CDR1 reads SNHLY; CDR2 reads FYNNEI. The germline V and J ends were trimmed by 3 bases and 4 bases, with 13 bases remaining between them. For the CDR3, the DNA is TGTGCCAGCAGTGACCTAGGGACAAAATACGAGCAGTACTTC. It yields the protein CASSDLGTKYEQYF. Full variable domain (remainder filled in from reference TRBV2 and TRBJ2-7): EPEVTQTPSHQVTQMGQEVILRCVPISNHLYFYWYRQILGQKVEFLVSFYNNEISEKSEIFDDQFSVERPDGSNFTLKIRSTKLEDSAMYFCASSDLGTKYEQYFGPGTRLTVT.

The genes are TRBV4-2 and TRBJ1-2; D unresolved. Germline V gene sequence: CDR1 LGHNA, CDR2 YNFKEQ. This CDR3 has 13 amino acids. Trimming removed 0 bases from V and 4 bases from J, with 6 bases in between. DNA of the CDR3: TGTGCCAGCAGCCAAGATCCCCTCTATGGCTACACCTTC. Its translation: CASSQDPLYGYTF.

This rearrangement joins TRBV7-2 to TRBJ2-5; 11 bases agree with TRBD2. The germline gives CDR1 SGHTA, CDR2 FQGNSA. Trimming removed 2 bases from V and 4 bases from J; junction bases left unmatched: 6. This CDR3 has 16 amino acids. The CDR3 protein is CASSLILAGVGETQYF. CDR3 sequence (DNA): TGTGCCAGCAGCTTAATACTAGCGGGAGTAGGAGAGACCCAGTACTTC.

The chain is built from TRBV11-1 and TRBJ2-3; the D is unclear. CDR3 length: 14 residues. Germline assignment: CDR1 SGHAT and CDR2 FQDESV (reference sequence). The ends were cut back, 5 bases at V and 6 bases at J, with 15 bases in the middle. The CDR3 nucleotides read TGTGCCAGCAGCCAACCTCGCCGGTGGGATACGCAGTATTTT. Residues: CASSQPRRWDTQYF.

V and J are TRBV25-1 and TRBJ1-1; 8 nucleotides align to TRBD1. Trimming removed 7 bases from V and 5 bases from J; junction bases left unmatched: 9. This CDR3 is built from 14 residues. The germline CDR1 and CDR2 sequences are MGHDK and SYGVNS. The DNA for the CDR3 is TGTGCCAGCACCAGACAGGGGTCTTCAACTGAAGCTTTCTTT. This gives the protein CASTRQGSSTEAFF.

V usage is TRBV7-2 and J usage is TRBJ2-3; TRBD2 aligns across 7 bases. The CDR3 has 17 residues. Looked up from germline, CDR1 is SGHTA and CDR2 is FQGNSA. V shed 7 bases and J 6 bases; nucleotides not matched to a gene: 19. The CDR3 sequence is CASIPRSGGGGSDTQYF. DNA for the CDR3: TGTGCCAGCATCCCCCGGTCTGGCGGGGGAGGTTCCGATACGCAGTATTTT.

The chain recombines TRBV11-2 with TRBJ2-3, with a tentative D call TRBD2 (6 bases). CDR1 and CDR2 (germline): SGHAT, FQNNGV. This CDR3 has 13 amino acids. Trimming removed 4 bases at V and 8 bases at J, with 13 bases between. The CDR3 region is CASSSGLLGTQYF. As DNA, the CDR3 is TGTGCCAGCAGCTCAGGACTACTGGGTACGCAGTATTTT.

The V call is TRBV7-2, the J call TRBJ2-2, with 7 bases fitting TRBD1. V lost 5 bases and J lost 8; bases outside the gene matches: 17. The CDR3 is 17 amino acids. CDR1 and CDR2 (germline): SGHTA, FQGNSA. CDR3 sequence (DNA): TGTGCCAGCAGCCCCCAGACAGGGAGTCATGGCTCAGGGGAGCTGTTTTTT. Protein product: CASSPQTGSHGSGELFF.

V usage is TRBV18 and J usage is TRBJ1-6; 12 positions agree with TRBD1. Trimming removed 4 bases from V and 8 bases from J; junction bases left unmatched: 3. The CDR3 length is 15 residues. Germline V gene data show CDR1 as KGHSH and CDR2 as LQKENI. The CDR3 DNA follows: TGTGCCAGCTCACGGGGACAGGGGGCTGATTCACCCCTCCACTTT. This translates into CASSRGQGADSPLHF.

V usage is TRBV7-2 and J usage is TRBJ1-2; the D is unclear. The CDR3 is 12 residues long. V was shortened by 5 bases and J by 8 bases, with 12 bases between the two germline ends. Germline V CDR1 and CDR2: SGHTA, FQGNSA. The CDR3 region has the DNA TGTGCCAGCAGCCCATTCGGTTACGGCTACACCTTC. Translated, it gives CASSPFGYGYTF.

This clone is a singleton in its sample. V gene TRBV4-1 combines with J gene TRBJ2-7; 8 bases map to TRBD2. Germline V gene lookup returns CDR1 MGHRA and CDR2 YSYEKL. V shed 6 bases and J 3 bases; nucleotides not matched to a gene: 7. The CDR3 covers 14 residues. CDR3: CASRPQAGVYEQYF. DNA of the CDR3: TGCGCCAGCAGACCCCAAGCGGGAGTCTACGAGCAGTACTTC.

J is TRBJ2-7 and V is TRBV4-3, with 10 bases matching TRBD1. After removal of 1 base from V and 4 bases from J, the junction contained 1 base not matched to a gene. CDR3 length: 14 residues. Germline CDR1 LGHNA, CDR2 YSLEER. CDR3 nucleotides: TGCGCCAGCAGCCAAGGGGACAGGGGATACGAGCAGTACTTC. This codes for CASSQGDRGYEQYF.

This clone appeared a few times. The sample contains more than one DNA sequence encoding this CDR3. The chain carries TRBV5-1 and TRBJ2-1; a weak D match, TRBD2 (5 bases). Germline values: CDR1 SGHRS, CDR2 YFSETQ. The CDR3 has 14 residues. The V gene lost 3 bases and the J gene lost 4 bases, with 11 bases spanning the gap. DNA for the CDR3: TGCGCCAGCAGCTCGTCGGGCGGGTACAATGAGCAGTTCTTC. This gives the protein CASSSSGGYNEQFF.

The chain couples TRBV7-9 to TRBJ2-2; 13 nucleotides agree with TRBD2. The J segment lost 4 bases and the V segment lost 5 bases, leaving 4 bases of the junction unmatched. This CDR3 comprises 16 residues. CDR1 is SEHNR, CDR2 FQNEAQ, per germline (reference sequence). As DNA, the CDR3 is TGTGCCAGCAGCCCGGGACTAGCGGGGAGCACCGGGGAGCTGTTTTTT. Protein product: CASSPGLAGSTGELFF.

This clone was counted only a few times. The chain employs TRBV7-9 and TRBJ1-5; 8 bases align to TRBD1. The germline gives CDR1 SEHNR, CDR2 FQNEAQ (reference sequence). CDR3 length: 14 amino acids. The J segment lost 6 bases and the V segment lost 5 bases, leaving 6 bases of the junction unmatched. This chain's CDR3 is CASSPGGAGQPQHF. DNA for the CDR3: TGTGCCAGCAGCCCAGGGGGCGCGGGTCAGCCCCAGCATTTT. Complete variable domain (other parts from reference TRBV7-9 and TRBJ1-5): DTGVSQNPRHKITKRGQNVTFRCDPISEHNRLYWYRQTLGQGPEFLTYFQNEAQLEKSRLLSDRFSAERPKGSFSTLEIQRTEQGDSAMYLCASSPGGAGQPQHFGDGTRLSIL.

This clone was seen just once. The chain recombines TRBV4-3 with TRBJ1-2, with unresolved D. CDR3 length: 14 amino acids. Trimming pared 0 bases from V and 4 bases from J, leaving 9 bases between. The germline CDR1 and CDR2 sequences are LGHNA and YSLEER. This CDR3 reads CASSQEARSYGYTF. CDR3 bases: TGCGCCAGCAGCCAAGAGGCTCGCAGCTATGGCTACACCTTC.